This T cell receptor beta chain emerged from a study of T cell changes during pregnancy in multiple sclerosis. The CDR3 length is 18 residues. Trimming took off 4 bases at V and 0 bases at J, with 20 bases between the two ends. Germline V gives CDR1 SGHTS, CDR2 YDEGEE. This table comes from immunoSEQ multiplex PCR, and its TCRdb copy is limited to in-frame clones, with some not included. Here the sample spans tens of thousands of clones, roughly 89% being singletons. The TCR originated in a female donor with multiple sclerosis, enrolled in a pregnancy study. Sequencing used CD8+ T cells from peripheral blood mononuclear cells, obtained in the third trimester of pregnancy. The genes are TRBV5-8 and TRBJ1-5, with D unresolved. In nucleotides, the CDR3 is TGTGCCAGCAGCCGGCCAGGACGGGGAGGGAATAGCAATCAGCCCCAGCATTTT. It translates to CASSRPGRGGNSNQPQHF.